This T cell receptor beta chain was identified in a study of CD8+ T cells in alopecia areata. As for the study in general: For 6 to 18 months, tofacitinib was taken, and 6 months off drug followed.

RNA was isolated and reverse transcribed to cDNA, the sequencing template. Assay used: immunoSEQ multiplex PCR; TCRdb lists only in-frame clones, some missing. The sample records around 100,000 clones, less than 50% being singletons. The sequence was collected from a human donor with alopecia areata. Source material: CD4+ T cells sorted from blood.

CDR3 sequence (DNA): TGCAGCGTTGTACTCGCCGGACAGGGTGGATACGAGCAGTACTTC. It codes for CSVVLAGQGGYEQYF. The chain has TRBV29-1 and TRBJ2-7, with TRBD1 matching over 8 bases. V gave up 4 bases and J gave up 4 bases; unmatched junction bases: 12. Looked up from germline, CDR1 is SQVTM and CDR2 is ANQGSEA. This CDR3 has 15 residues.